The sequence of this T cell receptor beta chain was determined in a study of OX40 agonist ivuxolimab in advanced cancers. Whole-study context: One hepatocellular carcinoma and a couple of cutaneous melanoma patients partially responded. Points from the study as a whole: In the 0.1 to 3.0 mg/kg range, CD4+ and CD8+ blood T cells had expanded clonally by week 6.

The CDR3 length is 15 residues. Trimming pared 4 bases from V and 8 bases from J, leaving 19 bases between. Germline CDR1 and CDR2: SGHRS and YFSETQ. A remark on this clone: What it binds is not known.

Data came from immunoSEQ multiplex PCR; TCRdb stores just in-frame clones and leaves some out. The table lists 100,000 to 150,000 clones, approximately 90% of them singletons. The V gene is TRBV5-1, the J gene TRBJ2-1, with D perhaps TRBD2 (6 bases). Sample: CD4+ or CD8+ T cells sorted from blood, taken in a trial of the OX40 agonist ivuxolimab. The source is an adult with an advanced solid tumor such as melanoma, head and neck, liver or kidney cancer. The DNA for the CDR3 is TGCGCCAGCAGCAATGGACCCGGGGGAAGGGATGAGCAGTTCTTC. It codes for CASSNGPGGRDEQFF. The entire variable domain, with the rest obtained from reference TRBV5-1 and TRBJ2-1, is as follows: KAGVTQTPRYLIKTRGQQVTLSCSPISGHRSVSWYQQTPGQGLQFLFEYFSETQRNKGNFPGRFSGRQFSNSRSEMNVSTLELGDSALYLCASSNGPGGRDEQFFGPGTRLTVL.